This T cell receptor beta chain was documented in a study of beta chain features in type 1 diabetes (dated by TCRdb to about 2018). About the study as a whole: No differences in mean age, gender distribution, total cell number or subset yield were found between patients and healthy donors. Across all samples, fewer than 110,000,000 sorted cells were examined, and cell number per subset correlated strongly with RNA yield. The study compared the TCRB repertoires of sorted circulating CD4+ T cell subsets in recently diagnosed type 1 diabetes patients with those in matched healthy donors. Naive and central memory subsets were obtained from all 28 donors, but regulatory and stem cell-like memory subsets were isolated from only 8 patients and 8 healthy donors. Paper-wide results and their limitations: Because cDNA rather than genomic DNA was sequenced, highly expressing activated cells could have been over-represented, although no difference in activation and CD3 levels was found between groups. Because the HLA sub-analyses included only small numbers of individuals, any influence of HLA type on TCRB rearrangement was left unresolved. Type 1 diabetes patients showed a moderate but significant shortening of TCRB CDR3 length in all four CD4+ subsets. Patients with type 1 diabetes made fewer insertions and deleted more nucleotides at VDJ recombination sites, implying thymic rearrangement abnormalities. Naive, central memory and regulatory TCRB repertoires appeared more similar among patients than among healthy donors. Shorter templates might have been favored by PCR, but patient and control samples were amplified and corrected together, so both groups would have been affected equally by any skew.

Each donor gave one peripheral blood draw, roughly 0.12 L on average, collected into heparinised tubes. A BD FACSAria II and a panel including CD45RO, CCR7, CD25, CD127, CD95 and CD27 were used to sort naive, central memory, regulatory and stem cell-like memory CD4+ T cells. All sorted populations exceeded 95% purity. PBMCs were separated immediately by Lymphoprep density gradient centrifugation and were stained directly, without being cultured. Samples were stained and sorted in pairs, with one healthy donor and one patient per experiment, so that batch effects were minimized. All of the isolated RNA was reverse transcribed with the High Capacity cDNA Reverse Transcription Kit, so expressed TCRB transcripts were sequenced. Deep immunoSEQ sequencing was applied to naive, central memory and regulatory T cell samples, giving an average of roughly 3.3 million total reads per sample. After sorted cells were lysed in RLT buffer, RNA was extracted with DNase-treated RNeasy Micro or Mini kits, with the choice depending on cell number. To prevent cross-contamination, every cell subset was processed on its own, while patient and healthy donor samples were processed together. Using the immunoSEQ multiplex PCR, TCRB sequences were amplified from cDNA into 87-bp fragments spanning the CDR3 region. Amplicons were sequenced on the Illumina HiSeq platform. The paper's processing steps were these. PCR bias was corrected computationally using synthetic template baselines, and reads within Hamming distance 2 were collapsed, with unmergeable singletons discarded. Reads were aligned against IMGT so that V, D and J genes, CDR3 length and insertions or deletions at six rearrangement sites could be assigned. Clonotype counts were normalized to sorted cell number within each subset before computing true diversity and Gini coefficients with the tcR R package. The overlap coefficient, calculated on TCRB nucleotide sequences, was used to quantify repertoire sharing. Out-of-frame TCRB sequences from naive cells were analyzed to stand in for the pre-selection repertoire. TCRdb provides this immuneACCESS table in a form limited to in-frame rearrangements. Some clones are lacking; in checked studies, under half of them reflect an unresolved V gene, and why the rest are absent is not known. That table gives V, J and clone size, and the DNA gave D and trimming. This sample lists 500,000 to 850,000 clones; over 11% were detected once. The top ten hold 0.03% to 0.045% of the sample.

The germline ends are 9 bases apart after V is trimmed by 3 bases and J by 0 bases. The germline V gene provides CDR1 MGHRA and CDR2 YSYEKL. CDR3 length: 14 amino acids, cysteine to phenylalanine. Only the CDR3 DNA is retained, 42 bases long and in frame from the first base. This clone was counted a few times. The clone's antigen remains unknown. Qualities for individual bases were not recorded, and no much larger clone is one base off. The specimen was naive CD4+ T cells from blood. The label giving this sample's cell subset or site can be read as: true naive CD4+ T cells. The V gene is TRBV4-1 and the J gene is TRBJ2-7, with no D gene named confidently. This clonotype was sampled from a man between 18 and 35 years old with type 1 diabetes. Read as DNA, the sequence is TGCGCCAGCAGCCACATACCAGACTCCTACGAGCAGTACTTC. The resulting protein is CASSHIPDSYEQYF.